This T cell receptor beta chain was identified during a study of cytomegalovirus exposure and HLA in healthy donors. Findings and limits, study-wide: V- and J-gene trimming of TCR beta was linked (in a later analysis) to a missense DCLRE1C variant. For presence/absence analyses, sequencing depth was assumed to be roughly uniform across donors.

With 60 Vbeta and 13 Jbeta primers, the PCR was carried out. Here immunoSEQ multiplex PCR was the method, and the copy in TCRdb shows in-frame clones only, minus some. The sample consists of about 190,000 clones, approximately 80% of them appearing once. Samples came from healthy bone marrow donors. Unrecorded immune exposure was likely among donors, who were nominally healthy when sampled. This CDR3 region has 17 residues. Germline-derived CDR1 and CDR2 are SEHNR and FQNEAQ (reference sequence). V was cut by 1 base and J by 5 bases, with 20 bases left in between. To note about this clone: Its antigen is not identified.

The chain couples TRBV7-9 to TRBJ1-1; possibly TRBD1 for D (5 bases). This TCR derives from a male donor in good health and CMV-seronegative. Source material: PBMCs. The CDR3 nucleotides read TGTGCCAGCAGCTTAGAAAAGGGTTGGGGCGGAAGGACTGAAGCTTTCTTT. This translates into CASSLEKGWGGRTEAFF.